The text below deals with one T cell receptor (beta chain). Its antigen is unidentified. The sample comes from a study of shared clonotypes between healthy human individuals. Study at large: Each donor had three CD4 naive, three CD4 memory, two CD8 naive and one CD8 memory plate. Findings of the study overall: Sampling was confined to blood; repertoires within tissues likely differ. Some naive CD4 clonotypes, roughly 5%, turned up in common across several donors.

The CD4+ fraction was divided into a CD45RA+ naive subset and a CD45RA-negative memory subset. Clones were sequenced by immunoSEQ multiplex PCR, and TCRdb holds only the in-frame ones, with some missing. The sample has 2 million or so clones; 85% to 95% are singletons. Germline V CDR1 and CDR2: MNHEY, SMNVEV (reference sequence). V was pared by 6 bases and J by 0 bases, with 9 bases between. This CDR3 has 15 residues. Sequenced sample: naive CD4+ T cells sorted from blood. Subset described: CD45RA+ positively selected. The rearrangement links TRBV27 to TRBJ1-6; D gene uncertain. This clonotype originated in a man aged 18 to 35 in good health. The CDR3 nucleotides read TGTGCCAGCAGGTCCAACCTCTCCTATAATTCACCCCTCCACTTT. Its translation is CASRSNLSYNSPLHF.